This T cell receptor beta chain was captured by sequencing in a study of blood T cell repertoires in COVID-19 (dated by TCRdb to the early 2020s). Background on the whole study: Samples covering the acute and convalescent phases of COVID-19 were provided by collaborators in the United States, Italy and Spain. The material from the prospective study consisted of cDNA or gDNA derived from T cells, B-cell-depleted T cells, or PBMCs. Subjects who had been exposed to COVID-19, were actively infected with it, or had recovered from it provided the deeply sampled blood TCRbeta repertoires that made up the dataset. The repertoires were released in a freely available public database meant as a resource for research on the immune response to SARS-CoV-2. The samples were drawn from two sources: the first 160 participants of the ongoing ImmuneRACE study, and 1,200 or so subjects contributed by 6 global collaborators. A de-identified subject ID, COVID-19 status, age in years and sex were almost always included in the sample metadata. Where available, HLA class I and class II types were taken from metadata supplied by the sample provider and were not determined by assay-based typing. Study-wide findings and limitations: The quantity of clinical and demographic metadata differed by source and by participant and was supplied without curation.

This clone came up many times. Its cognate antigen has yet to be identified. Per-base qualities were not stored, and no clone one base away is much larger. Via the germline V gene, CDR1 is SNHLY and CDR2 FYNNEI. The CDR3 measures 12 amino acids from cysteine to phenylalanine. CDR3 DNA only is kept here, 36 bases in frame from base 1. The V end loses 5 bases and the J end loses 13 bases, and a stretch of 14 bases separates them. TCRbeta CDR3 regions were amplified from genomic DNA using the immunoSEQ Assay, a bias-controlled multiplex PCR. The original pipeline was this. Within the assay, amplification of reference gene primers was used to estimate how many nucleated cells each sample contained. Sequence reads were collapsed and filtered to measure the absolute abundance of every unique TCRbeta CDR3 rearrangement. Productive Simpson clonality was computed per sample as the square root of Simpson's diversity index over productive rearrangements. TCRdb carries this immuneACCESS record with in-frame sequences only. Its versions omit some clonotypes, under half of them owing to an unresolved V gene in the studies checked, with the rest unexplained. Clonal size and the V and J genes are those of that table, whereas D and trimming came from the DNA. The table for this sample lists approximately 66,000 clones; roughly 70% of them were counted only once. Approximately 20% of the sample comes from the top ten.

The collaborating institutions used their own protocols to collect whole blood in K2EDTA tubes. For TCRbeta analysis, collaborator samples were shipped as frozen whole blood, as isolated PBMCs, or as DNA extracted from either sample type. Material for sequencing was peripheral blood. The sequence is built from TRBV2 and TRBJ2-2; the best D guess is TRBD1, with 6 bases matching. This TCR was sampled from a man in his fifties or sixties with acute or convalescent COVID-19. The DNA is as follows: TGTGCCAGCAGTTCAGGGGAGACGGCGCTGTTTTTT. This encodes CASSSGETALFF.